This T cell receptor beta chain stems from a study of glioma-infiltrating T cells after dendritic cell vaccination. For the study at large: Dendritic cell vaccine was injected intradermally three times, biweekly.

Regarding time point: after dendritic cell vaccination, including at tumor progression/relapse. Selection required adequate fresh-frozen tumor tissue plus more than two years' survival data. PBMC sampling occurred before vaccination, two weeks after the third dose, and at progression. This CDR3 has 12 amino acids. The germline V and J ends were trimmed by 4 bases and 3 bases, with 8 bases remaining between them. The germline gives CDR1 SGHDT, CDR2 YYEEEE. Primers: 60 V beta forward and 13 J beta reverse. Libraries were prepared by immunoSEQ multiplex PCR; TCRdb keeps only in-frame clonotypes and omits some of them. The repertoire holds tens of thousands of clones, with 70% to 90% as singletons.

This clonotype originated in a human donor with glioblastoma. The rearrangement uses TRBV5-6 and TRBJ2-7; D not resolved. Sample: blood, taken after dendritic cell vaccination. The CDR3 coding sequence is TGTGCCAGCAGCCAGAGGAACTACGAGCAGTACTTC. It codes for CASSQRNYEQYF.